These T cell receptor beta chains were read from a single sample in a study of CD8 T cells in ankylosing spondylitis. A single record per CDR3 protein comes from TCRdb applying MiXCR to the 5' RACE reads. The sample carries around 150,000 distinct CDR3 sequences, more than 5.5% recorded once. The sample was blood, either unsorted or a sorted T cell fraction (not recorded which). Receptor source: a female donor with ankylosing spondylitis or in good health (not recorded which). Both conserved end residues are part of each CDR3. A D gene is named only where the DNA matches it firmly. Size tells how often a clone was seen (once, few, many) or the class of an expanded clone, and some rows leave it out.

j_call cdr3_length v_call clone_size d_call cdr3_aa cdr3_nt
TRBJ2-5 12 TRBV29-1 many . CSVDSGSETQYF TGCAGCGTTGATTCGGGGTCGGAGACCCAGTACTTC
TRBJ2-7 14 TRBV6-1 . . CASSHDSTSYEQYF TGTGCCAGCAGCCACGACTCTACCTCCTACGAGCAGTACTTC
TRBJ1-6 16 TRBV20-1 many TRBD1 CSARDPTGGVNSPLHF TGCAGTGCTAGAGATCCGACAGGGGGCGTAAATTCACCCCTCCACTTT
TRBJ1-5 15 TRBV7-2 many . CASTEGGGSNQPQHF TGTGCCAGCACCGAGGGGGGTGGAAGCAATCAGCCCCAGCATTTT
TRBJ1-2 14 TRBV4-1 many . CASSQDPGNYGYTF TGCGCCAGCAGCCAAGATCCAGGGAACTATGGCTACACCTTC
TRBJ2-1 15 TRBV6-6 few . CASRGLASTYNEQFF TGTGCCTCTAGGGGCTTAGCGTCTACCTACAATGAGCAGTTCTTC
TRBJ2-2 16 TRBV4-1 many . CASSQGRQGQDGELFF TGCGCCAGCAGCCAAGGGAGGCAGGGCCAGGACGGGGAGCTGTTTTTT
TRBJ2-1 12 TRBV7-8 many . CASSIHDGLQFF TGTGCCAGCAGCATCCACGACGGCCTCCAGTTCTTC
TRBJ2-7 15 TRBV27 many . CASSFPGRSSYEQYF TGTGCCAGCAGTTTCCCCGGGCGTAGCTCCTACGAGCAGTACTTC
TRBJ1-1 15 TRBV20-1 many . CSASEGGGWNTEAFF TGCAGTGCTAGTGAGGGTGGGGGATGGAACACTGAAGCTTTCTTT
TRBJ2-1 13 TRBV12-3/TRBV12-4 many . CASSLVIRDEQFF TGTGCCAGCAGTTTGGTTATCCGGGATGAGCAGTTCTTC
TRBJ1-1 14 TRBV7-3 few . CASSVQGPNTEAFF TGTGCCAGCAGCGTACAGGGCCCGAACACTGAAGCTTTCTTT
TRBJ2-1 17 TRBV5-1 . TRBD2 CASSLPSSGGGYNEQFF TGCGCCAGCAGCTTGCCTAGTAGCGGGGGGGGATACAATGAGCAGTTCTTC
TRBJ2-5 16 TRBV5-1 many TRBD2 CASSLGASGGQETQYF TGCGCCAGCAGCTTGGGGGCCAGCGGGGGCCAAGAGACCCAGTACTTC
TRBJ2-1 16 TRBV20-1 many . CSANPDSVDTYNEQFF TGCAGTGCTAACCCGGATTCCGTCGACACTTACAATGAGCAGTTCTTC
TRBJ2-3 20 TRBV3-1 . TRBD2 CASCQGSPGLAGDGTDTQYF TGTGCCTCCTGCCAAGGAAGTCCCGGACTAGCGGGGGATGGCACAGATACGCAGTATTTT
TRBJ2-3 12 TRBV20-1 many . CSATGSTDTQYF TGCAGTGCTACCGGGAGCACAGATACGCAGTATTTT
TRBJ1-1 15 TRBV7-9 many . CASSFSGQMNTEAFF TGTGCCAGCAGCTTTTCTGGTCAGATGAACACTGAAGCTTTCTTT
TRBJ1-6 15 TRBV27 many . CASSLGNRSNSPLHF TGTGCCAGCAGTTTGGGGAACAGATCTAATTCACCCCTCCACTTT
TRBJ2-7 16 TRBV27 many . CASSLSNRLSSYEQYF TGTGCCAGCAGTTTATCGAATAGGTTGAGCTCCTACGAGCAGTACTTC
TRBJ1-6 14 TRBV20-1 many . CSANADTYNSPLHF TGCAGTGCTAACGCGGACACCTATAATTCACCCCTCCACTTT
TRBJ1-1 15 TRBV7-9 many . CASSAYNTVGTEAFF TGTGCCAGCAGCGCTTATAACACCGTAGGGACTGAAGCTTTCTTT
TRBJ1-1 11 TRBV12-3/TRBV12-4 many . CASYEVGGAFF TGTGCCAGCTACGAAGTAGGGGGAGCTTTCTTT
TRBJ1-1 16 TRBV4-1 many . CASSQDYGSWTTEAFF TGCGCCAGCAGCCAAGATTACGGCTCGTGGACCACTGAAGCTTTCTTT
TRBJ2-5 14 TRBV7-6 many TRBD1 CASSLTGAPETQYF TGTGCCAGCAGCTTAACAGGGGCCCCAGAGACCCAGTACTTC
TRBJ1-1 18 TRBV6-2/TRBV6-3 . TRBD1 CASSYSTGTGISNTEAFF TGTGCCAGCAGTTACTCGACTGGGACAGGGATTTCGAACACTGAAGCTTTCTTT
TRBJ1-4 15 TRBV20-1 many . CSARSVPGLGEKLFF TGCAGTGCTAGATCGGTTCCGGGGCTTGGAGAAAAACTGTTTTTT
TRBJ2-2 15 TRBV29-1 many . CSVEDGTYPNGELFF TGCAGCGTTGAGGATGGGACTTACCCGAACGGGGAGCTGTTTTTT
TRBJ2-7 13 TRBV6-1 many . CASSDAPRGKQYF TGTGCCAGCAGTGATGCCCCGCGGGGAAAGCAGTACTTC
TRBJ1-6 13 TRBV7-9 few . CASSLRGNSPLHF TGTGCCAGCAGCCTAAGGGGGAATTCACCCCTCCACTTT
TRBJ1-4 17 TRBV5-6 few . CASRHSRGHAKDEKLFF TGTGCCAGCAGACATTCTCGGGGGCATGCCAAGGATGAAAAACTGTTTTTT
TRBJ2-2 18 TRBV4-3 many . CASSQDRLSRGFTGELFF TGCGCCAGCAGCCAAGACCGCCTCAGCAGGGGATTCACCGGGGAGCTGTTTTTT
TRBJ1-1 17 TRBV5-1 many TRBD1 CASSWGRDRGRNTEAFF TGCGCCAGCAGCTGGGGACGCGACAGGGGAAGGAACACTGAAGCTTTCTTT
TRBJ1-2 14 TRBV4-3 many TRBD1 CASSRGQGASGYTF TGCGCCAGCAGCCGGGGACAGGGGGCAAGTGGCTACACCTTC
TRBJ2-1 16 TRBV5-1 many TRBD2 CASSPDPSGGNNEQFF TGCGCCAGCAGCCCCGACCCTAGCGGGGGAAACAATGAGCAGTTCTTC
TRBJ2-2 14 TRBV18 many TRBD2 CASSPGLDTGELFF TGTGCCAGCTCACCGGGACTAGACACCGGGGAGCTGTTTTTT
TRBJ1-1 14 TRBV6-2/TRBV6-3 many . CASSNQGWRTEAFF TGTGCCAGCAGTAACCAGGGTTGGAGGACTGAAGCTTTCTTT
TRBJ2-7 13 TRBV6-6 many . CATSVVGGYEQYF TGTGCCACCAGCGTAGTGGGCGGCTACGAGCAGTACTTC
TRBJ1-4 16 TRBV10-3 . . CAISDSTGLKNEKLFF TGTGCCATCAGTGACTCGACAGGCCTCAAGAATGAAAAACTGTTTTTT
TRBJ2-1 11 TRBV29-1 many TRBD1 CSVTLRGQGMF TGCAGCGTCACCCTAAGGGGACAGGGTATGTTC
TRBJ2-1 15 TRBV25-1 many . CASSRPMGSYNEQFF TGTGCCAGCAGCCGGCCGATGGGTTCCTACAATGAGCAGTTCTTC
TRBJ1-2 12 TRBV5-1 many . CASSFGLGGYTF TGCGCCAGCAGCTTCGGTCTCGGAGGCTACACCTTC
TRBJ1-2 12 TRBV20-1 many . CSARTGWAGYTF TGCAGTGCTAGAACAGGGTGGGCGGGCTACACCTTC
TRBJ2-1 16 TRBV5-1 many TRBD2 CASSLLAGALYNEQFF TGCGCCAGCAGCCTCTTAGCGGGGGCCCTCTACAATGAGCAGTTCTTC
TRBJ2-3 17 TRBV2 many TRBD1 CASSETPGQDLTDTQYF TGTGCCAGCAGTGAAACTCCGGGACAGGATCTCACAGATACGCAGTATTTT
TRBJ1-4 15 TRBV4-1 many . CASSQDRFYNEKLFF TGCGCCAGCAGCCAAGATCGGTTCTACAATGAAAAACTGTTTTTT
TRBJ2-3 11 TRBV5-1 many . CASKAEDTQYF TGCGCCAGCAAGGCGGAGGATACGCAGTATTTT
TRBJ2-3 15 TRBV11-2 many . CASSPRGAFADTQYF TGTGCCAGCAGCCCCCGGGGTGCGTTTGCAGATACGCAGTATTTT
TRBJ2-1 16 TRBV9 many TRBD2 CASSGSGLAGLNEQFF TGTGCCAGCAGCGGCTCGGGACTAGCGGGGTTGAATGAGCAGTTCTTC
TRBJ1-4 14 TRBV4-1 many TRBD1 CASSAPGQNEKLFF TGCGCCAGCAGCGCTCCGGGACAGAATGAAAAACTGTTTTTT
TRBJ2-5 15 TRBV21-1 many . CASSPLGLTQETQYF TGTGCCAGCAGCCCTCTGGGACTGACTCAAGAGACCCAGTACTTC
TRBJ2-5 14 TRBV27 many . CASTTGVGQETQYF TGTGCCAGCACCACCGGGGTTGGGCAAGAGACCCAGTACTTC